The 26 T cell receptor beta chains listed next were all sequenced from one sample in a study of T cells after yellow fever vaccination. TCRdb re-called the 5' RACE reads with MiXCR, one entry per CDR3 protein. The sample has approximately 580,000 distinct CDR3 sequences; around 16% are singletons. The input for sequencing was PBMCs, taken roughly 5 days after the first yellow fever vaccination. The receptor source for this set is a man aged 18-30 years who received the YFV17D yellow fever vaccine.

The V gene is TRBV6-5, the J gene TRBJ1-4; D is undetermined. CDR3 length: 16 amino acids. V lost 1 base to trimming and J lost 2 bases, with 11 bases between them. Germline CDR1 MNHEY, CDR2 SVGAGI. CDR3 residues: CASSYWEGSTNEKLFF. CDR3 nucleotides: TGTGCCAGCAGTTACTGGGAGGGAAGTACTAATGAAAAACTGTTTTTT.

The chain recombines TRBV12-3 or TRBV12-4 with TRBJ1-1, with D possibly matching TRBD1 (5 bases). The CDR3 consists of 14 residues. V shed 5 bases and J shed 1 base, with 11 bases lying between them. DNA of the CDR3: TGTGCCAGCAGTCTGATAACAGGGAACACTGAAGCTTTCTTT. It translates to CASSLITGNTEAFF.

This clonotype turned up a few times. This chain uses TRBV5-1 with TRBJ2-6; D remains ambiguous. CDR1 and CDR2 (germline): SGHRS, YFSETQ. Trimming stripped 0 bases from V and 1 base from J, with 11 bases between. The CDR3 contains 17 residues. The CDR3 region has the DNA TGCGCCAGCAGCTTGGCTCAGATGCATTCTGGGGCCAACGTCCTGACTTTC. It is translated as CASSLAQMHSGANVLTF.

This clonotype was seen a few times. The chain links TRBV25-1 to TRBJ2-1; 9 bases are shared with TRBD1. This CDR3 comprises 13 residues. Germline CDR1 and CDR2: MGHDK and SYGVNS. With 7 bases clipped from V and 7 bases from J, the junction kept 5 bases outside the gene matches. CDR3 bases: TGTGCCAGCAAACAGGGGGCTGGGAATGAGCAGTTCTTC. The encoded protein is CASKQGAGNEQFF.

Remarks on this clonotype: This may be a read error: a much more frequent sequence differs by one nucleotide. The rearrangement joins TRBV29-1 to TRBJ2-1, with 8 nucleotides matching TRBD1. The length of the CDR3 is 17 residues. CDR1 and CDR2 (germline): SQVTM, ANQGSEA. In DNA form, the CDR3 reads TGCAGCGTTGAAGCTATAATTGGACAGGGATCCTACACTGAGCAGTTCTTC. Translated, it gives CSVEAIIGQGSYTEQFF.

There are a few counts of this clonotype. The chain couples TRBV14 to TRBJ2-5; D is undetermined. V lost 0 bases to trimming and J lost 4 bases, with 12 bases between them. CDR3 length: 15 amino acids. Germline values: CDR1 SGHDN, CDR2 FVKESK. CDR3 residues: CASSQDLWMRETQYF. The DNA for the CDR3 is TGTGCCAGCAGCCAAGATTTGTGGATGAGAGAGACCCAGTACTTC.

The V gene is TRBV7-9, the J gene TRBJ2-1; TRBD1 aligns across 9 bases. CDR3 size: 14 residues. Germline lookup yields CDR1 SEHNR and CDR2 FQNEAQ (reference sequence). Trimming cost V 10 bases and J 6 bases; bases outside gene matches: 10. CDR3 DNA: TGTGCCACCGCCGGGACAGGGCCGGGCAATGAGCAGTTCTTC. Protein sequence: CATAGTGPGNEQFF.

This clonotype was detected many times. This chain connects TRBV12-5 to TRBJ1-1; perhaps TRBD1 as D (6 bases). The germline gives CDR1 LGHNT, CDR2 FRNRAP. V lost 5 bases and J 2 bases, leaving 15 bases between the germline ends. This CDR3 has 15 amino acids. The CDR3, as DNA: TGTGCTAGTGGTCTCCACAGGGATCTAAACACTGAAGCTTTCTTT. Protein: CASGLHRDLNTEAFF.

This clonotype came up once. J is TRBJ1-5 and V is TRBV27; 9 nucleotides agree with TRBD1. The CDR3 contains 16 residues. Per germline, CDR1 MNHEY and CDR2 SMNVEV (reference sequence). After removal of 6 bases from V and 0 bases from J, the junction contained 6 bases not matched to a gene. DNA for the CDR3: TGTGCCAGCAGCCCCGACAGGGGGGATAGCAATCAGCCCCAGCATTTT. Translation: CASSPDRGDSNQPQHF.

V and J are TRBV28 and TRBJ2-5; no clear D gene. Germline V gene sequence: CDR1 MDHEN, CDR2 SYDVKM. With 3 bases removed from V and 3 bases from J, the gap between germline ends came to 14 bases. The CDR3 is made up of 15 amino acids. CDR3 sequence: CASSFRLITEETQYF. CDR3 nucleotide sequence: TGTGCCAGCAGTTTCAGGCTTATTACAGAAGAGACCCAGTACTTC.

V usage is TRBV4-2 and J usage is TRBJ2-3; TRBD2 matches 12 bases. The V gene's germline CDR1 is LGHNA and CDR2 YNFKEQ. There are 16 residues in the CDR3. Germline trimming cut 5 bases from V and 4 bases from J; bases unmatched to any gene: 7. This CDR3 reads CASSTTSGGSPDTQYF. The CDR3 DNA reads as TGTGCCAGCAGCACAACTAGCGGGGGGTCCCCAGATACGCAGTATTTT.

This clonotype was counted only a few times. The chain employs TRBV6-5 and TRBJ1-2; no firm D call. The CDR3 has 14 amino acids. Trimming stripped 7 bases from V and 2 bases from J, with 14 bases between. CDR1 and CDR2 (germline): MNHEY, SVGAGI. The CDR3 DNA reads TGTGCCAGCATTTCTCCGGGCGGGAACTATGGCTACACCTTC. As protein: CASISPGGNYGYTF.

The V gene is TRBV24-1, the J gene TRBJ2-2, with D hard to call. V was clipped by 4 bases and J by 4 bases, with 9 bases between them. This CDR3 comprises 14 residues. Germline V lookup: CDR1 KGHDR, CDR2 SFDVKD. The CDR3 spells CATSEGIGTGELFF. The CDR3 region has the DNA TGTGCCACCAGTGAAGGGATCGGCACCGGGGAGCTGTTTTTT.

In this sample, this clonotype turned up many times. The chain is built from TRBV20-1 and TRBJ2-7, with D unresolved. CDR3 length equals 13 residues. With 0 bases removed from V and 7 bases from J, the gap between germline ends came to 13 bases. Germline CDR1 DFQATT, CDR2 SNEGSKA (reference sequence). The CDR3 sequence is CSARETSLGEQYF. CDR3 in DNA: TGCAGTGCTAGAGAAACCTCCTTGGGGGAGCAGTACTTC.

As to this clonotype: With a much larger clone just one base away, this may be a read error. In this CDR3 the conserved last residue, phenylalanine or tryptophan, is missing, so a read error is likely. The J gene is TRBJ2-1, the V gene TRBV4-1; TRBD1 matches at 7 bases. CDR3 length: 16 amino acids. Germline CDR1 MGHRA, CDR2 YSYEKL. CDR3 sequence (DNA): TGCGCCAGCAGCCTCTTTGCGGCGCAGGGGGACAAAGAGCAGTTCTCC. Translating gives CASSLFAAQGDKEQFS.

The J gene is TRBJ1-1, the V gene TRBV29-1, with D unresolved. This CDR3 comprises 14 residues. Trimming removed 5 bases at V and 0 bases at J, with 13 bases between. Germline V gene sequence: CDR1 SQVTM, CDR2 ANQGSEA. CDR3 DNA: TGCAGCGTTAAGTGGGTTGGGGTGAACACTGAAGCTTTCTTT. This translates into CSVKWVGVNTEAFF.

This clonotype was recorded a few times. This chain joins TRBV6-4 and TRBJ2-1, with 11 bases matching TRBD1. Germline V gives CDR1 MRHNA, CDR2 SNTAGT. J gave up 7 bases and V 4 bases, and 9 bases lay outside the gene matches. The CDR3 spans 16 residues. This CDR3 is CASSAGRDRGTNEQFF. CDR3 coding DNA: TGTGCCAGCAGTGCGGGTCGGGACAGGGGGACGAATGAGCAGTTCTTC.

This clonotype turned up a few times. V and J are TRBV10-3 and TRBJ2-1; 7 bases are a match to TRBD1. Trimming took 5 bases from V and 5 from J; bases not matched to a gene: 6. Per the germline V gene, CDR1 is ENHRY and CDR2 is SYGVKD. The CDR3 has 14 amino acids. CDR3 DNA: TGTGCCATCAGTCGACAGGGACCCCACAATGAGCAGTTCTTC. Translation gives CAISRQGPHNEQFF.

This clonotype was observed a few times. The gene calls are TRBV5-1 and TRBJ2-5; D possibly corresponds to TRBD2 (6 bases). The CDR3 extends over 14 amino acids. In germline, CDR1 is SGHRS, CDR2 YFSETQ. Trimming left V 4 bases short and J 3 bases short, with 13 bases between. The CDR3 here is CASSPRGGEETQYF. The DNA of the CDR3 is TGCGCCAGCAGCCCGAGGGGCGGGGAAGAGACCCAGTACTTC.

This clonotype appeared a few times. This rearrangement joins TRBV7-6 to TRBJ2-1, with D perhaps matching TRBD1 (6 bases). Germline CDR1 SGHVS, CDR2 FNYEAQ. Deletions cut 5 bases from V and 3 bases from J, with 11 bases between. The CDR3 extends over 14 amino acids. The CDR3 DNA follows: TGTGCCAGCAGCCACGGACAGATCTACAATGAGCAGTTCTTC. It is translated as CASSHGQIYNEQFF.

CDR3 amino acids: CASSLGTGSTGELFF. CDR3 nucleotide sequence: TGCGCCAGCAGCTTGGGGACAGGCTCCACCGGGGAGCTGTTTTTT. The chain links TRBV5-1 to TRBJ2-2, with 7 bases aligning to TRBD1. Trimming took 0 bases from V and 4 from J; bases not matched to a gene: 3. CDR3 length equals 15 residues. The germline gives CDR1 SGHRS, CDR2 YFSETQ. Variable domain in full (rest from reference TRBV5-1 and TRBJ2-2): KAGVTQTPRYLIKTRGQQVTLSCSPISGHRSVSWYQQTPGQGLQFLFEYFSETQRNKGNFPGRFSGRQFSNSRSEMNVSTLELGDSALYLCASSLGTGSTGELFFGEGSRLTVL.

This clonotype occurred a few times. The rearrangement links TRBV3-1 to TRBJ2-7; a weak D match, TRBD2 (6 bases). This CDR3 has 16 residues. CDR1 is LGHDT and CDR2 is YNNKEL in the germline V gene (reference sequence). V was cut by 3 bases and J by 7 bases, with 22 bases left in between. The CDR3 DNA follows: TGTGCCAGCAGCCACCCGGAGGGACCTAATTCGGGAGAGCAGTACTTC. Residues: CASSHPEGPNSGEQYF.

The chain recombines TRBV6-2 or TRBV6-3 with TRBJ2-6, with 10 bases aligning to TRBD1. The germline V gene has CDR1 MNHEY and CDR2 SVGEGT. This CDR3 contains 21 residues. Trimming took 2 bases from V and 0 from J; bases not matched to a gene: 13. The DNA of the CDR3 is TGTGCCAGCAGTTACATCGAGACAGGGGGCCCCACCCCCTCTGGGGCCAACGTCCTGACTTTC. Amino acid sequence: CASSYIETGGPTPSGANVLTF.

The chain recombines TRBV5-4 with TRBJ2-7, with D perhaps given as TRBD1 or TRBD2 (5 bases each). Trimming cost V 3 bases and J 6 bases, with 13 bases left between them. This CDR3 has 13 residues. The germline CDR1 and CDR2 sequences are SGHNT and YYREEE (reference sequence). CDR3 coding DNA: TGTGCCAGCAGCTCGGGGCAGGGAGTCGAGCAGTACTTC. It translates to CASSSGQGVEQYF.

A few counts support this clonotype. The rearrangement links TRBV6-1 to TRBJ2-7, with D tentatively TRBD2 (7 bases). V lost 4 bases, J lost 0 bases, and 16 bases lay in between. This CDR3 has 16 residues. CDR1 is MNHNS and CDR2 is SASEGT in the germline V gene. The CDR3 nucleotides are TGTGCCAGCAGTGCCCTGGGGGGGACAAGCTCCTACGAGCAGTACGTC. Its protein product is CASSALGGTSSYEQYV.

This clonotype was seen a handful of times. Here the CDR3 DNA reads TGTGCCAGCAGCCCGGACAGGGGGTGGACTGAAGCTTTCTTT. The encoded protein is CASSPDRGWTEAFF. The chain recombines TRBV7-2 with TRBJ1-1, with 10 bases lining up with TRBD1. The germline V gene encodes CDR1 SGHTA and CDR2 FQGNSA. The CDR3 is made up of 14 amino acids. Losses at the gene ends were 5 bases for V and 5 bases for J; bases not matched to a gene: 5.